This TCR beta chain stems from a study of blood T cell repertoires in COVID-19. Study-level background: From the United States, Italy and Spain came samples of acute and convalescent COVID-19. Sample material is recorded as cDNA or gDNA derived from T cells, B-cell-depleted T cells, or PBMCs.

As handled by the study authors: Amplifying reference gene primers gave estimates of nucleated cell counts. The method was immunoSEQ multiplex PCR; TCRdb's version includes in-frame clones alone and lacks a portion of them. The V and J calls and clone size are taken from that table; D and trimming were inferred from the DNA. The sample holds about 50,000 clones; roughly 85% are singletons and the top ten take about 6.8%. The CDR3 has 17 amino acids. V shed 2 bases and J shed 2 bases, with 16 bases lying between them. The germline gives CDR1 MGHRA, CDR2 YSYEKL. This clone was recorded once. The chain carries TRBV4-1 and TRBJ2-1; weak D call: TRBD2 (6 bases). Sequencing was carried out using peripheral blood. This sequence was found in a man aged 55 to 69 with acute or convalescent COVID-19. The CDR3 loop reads CASSQILPGLAYNEQFF. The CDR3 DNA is TGCGCCAGCAGCCAAATACTCCCGGGACTTGCCTACAATGAGCAGTTCTTC.